This T cell receptor beta chain was documented in a study of blood T cell repertoires in COVID-19. Overall study context: Sources were T cells, B-cell-depleted T cells, or PBMCs; the material itself was cDNA or gDNA.

J lost 5 bases, V lost 5 bases, and 3 bases had no gene match. This CDR3 comprises 14 residues. Germline-derived CDR1 and CDR2 are SGHAT and FQDESV (reference sequence). Enrollment of patients from Seattle took place during active infection, with longitudinal follow-up. Per the original data handling: Estimation of nucleated cell counts was performed using reference gene primer amplification. The protocol was immunoSEQ multiplex PCR, while the TCRdb copy is restricted to in-frame clones and leaves out a portion. That table supplies the V and J calls and clone size; D and trimming were determined from the DNA. The data hold 50,000 to 65,000 clones, with 72% observed a single time.

The sequence was collected from a woman in her seventies with COVID-19, enrolled during active disease. The sequencing input was peripheral blood. This rearrangement joins TRBV11-1 to TRBJ1-6, with 7 bases identical to TRBD1. The CDR3 sequence is CASSHRGNNSPLHF. CDR3 bases: TGTGCCAGCAGCCACAGGGGAAATAATTCACCCCTCCACTTT.